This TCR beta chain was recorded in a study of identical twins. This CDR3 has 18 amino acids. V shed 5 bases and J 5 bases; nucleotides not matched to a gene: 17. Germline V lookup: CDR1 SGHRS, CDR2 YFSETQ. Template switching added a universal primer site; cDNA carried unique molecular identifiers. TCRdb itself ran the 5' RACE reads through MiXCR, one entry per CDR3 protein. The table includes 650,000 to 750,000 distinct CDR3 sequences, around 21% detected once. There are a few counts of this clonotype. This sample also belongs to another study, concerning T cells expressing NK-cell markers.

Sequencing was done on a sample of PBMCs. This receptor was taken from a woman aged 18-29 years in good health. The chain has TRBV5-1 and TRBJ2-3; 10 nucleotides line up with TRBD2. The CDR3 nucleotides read TGCGCCAGCAGTCCCGAAGCGGGAGGGCCCCTTAGGAGAGATACGCAGTATTTT. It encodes CASSPEAGGPLRRDTQYF.